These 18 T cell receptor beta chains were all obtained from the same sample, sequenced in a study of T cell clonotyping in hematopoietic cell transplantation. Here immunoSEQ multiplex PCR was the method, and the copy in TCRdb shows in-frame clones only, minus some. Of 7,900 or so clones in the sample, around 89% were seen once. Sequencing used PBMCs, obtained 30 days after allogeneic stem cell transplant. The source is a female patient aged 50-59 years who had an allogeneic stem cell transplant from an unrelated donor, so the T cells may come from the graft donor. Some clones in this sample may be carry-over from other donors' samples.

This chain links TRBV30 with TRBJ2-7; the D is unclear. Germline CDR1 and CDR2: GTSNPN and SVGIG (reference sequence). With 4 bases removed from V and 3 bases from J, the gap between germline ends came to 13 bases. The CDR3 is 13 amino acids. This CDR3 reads CAWKKDTYYEQYF. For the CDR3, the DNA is TGTGCCTGGAAAAAGGATACCTACTACGAGCAGTACTTC.

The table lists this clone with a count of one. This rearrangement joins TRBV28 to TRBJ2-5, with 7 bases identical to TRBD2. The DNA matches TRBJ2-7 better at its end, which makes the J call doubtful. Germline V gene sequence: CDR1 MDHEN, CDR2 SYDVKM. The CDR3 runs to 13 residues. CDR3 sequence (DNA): TGTGCCAGCAGTTTCGGACTAGACTACGAGCAGTACTTC. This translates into CASSFGLDYEQYF.

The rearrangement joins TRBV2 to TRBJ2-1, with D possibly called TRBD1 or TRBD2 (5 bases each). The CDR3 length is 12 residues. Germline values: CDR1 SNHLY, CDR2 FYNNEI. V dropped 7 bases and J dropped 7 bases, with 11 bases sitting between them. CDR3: CASTRGWNEQFF. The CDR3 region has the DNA TGTGCCAGCACGAGGGGTTGGAATGAGCAGTTCTTC.

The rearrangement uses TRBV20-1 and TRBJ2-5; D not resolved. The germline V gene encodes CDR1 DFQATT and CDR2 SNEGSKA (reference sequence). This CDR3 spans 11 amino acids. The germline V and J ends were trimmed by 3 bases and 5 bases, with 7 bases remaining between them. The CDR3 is CSASVQETQYF. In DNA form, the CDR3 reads TGCAGTGCTAGCGTGCAGGAGACCCAGTACTTC.

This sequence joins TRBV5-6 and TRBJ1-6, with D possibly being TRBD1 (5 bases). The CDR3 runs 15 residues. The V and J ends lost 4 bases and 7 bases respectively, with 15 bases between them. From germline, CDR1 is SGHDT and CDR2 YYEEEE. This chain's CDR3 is CASSTRDLRNSPLHF. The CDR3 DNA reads TGTGCCAGCAGCACCCGGGACTTGAGGAATTCACCCCTCCACTTT. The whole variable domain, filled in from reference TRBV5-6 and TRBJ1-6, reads DAGVTQSPTHLIKTRGQQVTLRCSPKSGHDTVSWYQQALGQGPQFIFQYYEEEERQRGNFPDRFSGHQFPNYSSELNVNALLLGDSALYLCASSTRDLRNSPLHFGNGTRLTVT.

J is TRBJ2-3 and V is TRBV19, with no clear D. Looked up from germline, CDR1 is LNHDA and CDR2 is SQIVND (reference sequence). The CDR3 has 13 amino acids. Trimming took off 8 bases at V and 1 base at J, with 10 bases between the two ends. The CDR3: CASEVVGTDTQYF. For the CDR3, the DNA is TGTGCCAGTGAAGTAGTGGGCACAGATACGCAGTATTTT.

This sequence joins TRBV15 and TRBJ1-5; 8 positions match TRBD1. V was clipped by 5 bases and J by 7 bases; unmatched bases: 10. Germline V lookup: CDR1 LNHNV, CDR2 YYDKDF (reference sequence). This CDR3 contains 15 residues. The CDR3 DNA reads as TGTGCCACCAGCCGTACCGGGACAGGCTGGCAGCCCCAGCATTTT. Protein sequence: CATSRTGTGWQPQHF.

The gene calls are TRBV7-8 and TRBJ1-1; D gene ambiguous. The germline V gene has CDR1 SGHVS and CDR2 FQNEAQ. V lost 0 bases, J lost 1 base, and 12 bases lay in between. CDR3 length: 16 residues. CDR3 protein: CASSLASGMGNTEAFF. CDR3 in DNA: TGTGCCAGCAGCTTAGCTTCGGGGATGGGGAACACTGAAGCTTTCTTT.

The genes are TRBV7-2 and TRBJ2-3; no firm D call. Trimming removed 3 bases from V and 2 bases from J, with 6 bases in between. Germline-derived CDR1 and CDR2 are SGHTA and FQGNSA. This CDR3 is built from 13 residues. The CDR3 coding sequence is TGTGCCAGCAGCTTTGTGAACACAGATACGCAGTATTTT. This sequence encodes CASSFVNTDTQYF.

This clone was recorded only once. Here the CDR3 reads CAWSGDVNTEAFF. The CDR3 coding sequence is TGTGCCTGGAGTGGGGACGTGAACACTGAAGCTTTCTTT. This chain links TRBV30 with TRBJ1-1, with D possibly being TRBD1 (5 bases). Germline V CDR1 and CDR2: GTSNPN, SVGIG (reference sequence). Trimming removed 1 base at V and 0 bases at J, with 6 bases between. The CDR3 extends over 13 amino acids.

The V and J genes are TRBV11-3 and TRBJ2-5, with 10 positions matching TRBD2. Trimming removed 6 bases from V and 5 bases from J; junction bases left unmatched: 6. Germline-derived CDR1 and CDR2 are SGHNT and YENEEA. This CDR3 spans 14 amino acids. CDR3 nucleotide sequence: TGTGCCAGCAGTAACGGACTAGCGGCGGAGACCCAGTACTTC. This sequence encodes CASSNGLAAETQYF.

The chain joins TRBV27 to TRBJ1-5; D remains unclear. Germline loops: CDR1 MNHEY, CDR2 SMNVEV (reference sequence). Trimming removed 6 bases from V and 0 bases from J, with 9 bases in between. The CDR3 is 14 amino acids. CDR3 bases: TGTGCCAGCAGGACCGGCAGTAGCAATCAGCCCCAGCATTTT. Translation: CASRTGSSNQPQHF.

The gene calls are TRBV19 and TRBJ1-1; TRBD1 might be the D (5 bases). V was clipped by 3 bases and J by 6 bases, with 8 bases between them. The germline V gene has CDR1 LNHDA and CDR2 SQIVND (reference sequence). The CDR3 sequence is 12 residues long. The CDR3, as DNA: TGTGCCAGTAGTATGCGGGGCTCTGAAGCTTTCTTT. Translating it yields CASSMRGSEAFF. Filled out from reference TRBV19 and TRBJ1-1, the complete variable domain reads DGGITQSPKYLFRKEGQNVTLSCEQNLNHDAMYWYRQDPGQGLRLIYYSQIVNDFQKGDIAEGYSVSREKKESFPLTVTSAQKNPTAFYLCASSMRGSEAFFGQGTRLTVV.

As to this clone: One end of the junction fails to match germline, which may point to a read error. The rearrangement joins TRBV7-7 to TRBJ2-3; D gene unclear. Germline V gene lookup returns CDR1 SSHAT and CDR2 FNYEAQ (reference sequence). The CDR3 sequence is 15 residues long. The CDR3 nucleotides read TGTGCTAGCAGCTTAGGTACCTCCGGTTCTACGGAGCAGTATTTT. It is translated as CASSLGTSGSTEQYF.

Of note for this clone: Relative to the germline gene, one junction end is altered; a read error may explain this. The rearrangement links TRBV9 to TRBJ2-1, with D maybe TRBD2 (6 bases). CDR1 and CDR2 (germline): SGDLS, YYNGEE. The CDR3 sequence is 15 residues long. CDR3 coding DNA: TGTGCCAGCAGCTCCCCCGGGAGCAGCTACGATGAGCAGTTCTTC. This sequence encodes CASSSPGSSYDEQFF. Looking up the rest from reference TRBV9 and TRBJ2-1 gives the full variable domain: DSGVTQTPKHLITATGQRVTLRCSPRSGDLSVYWYQQSLDQGLQFLIQYYNGEERAKGNILERFSAQQFPDLHSELNLSSLELGDSALYFCASSSPGSSYDEQFFGPGTRLTVL.

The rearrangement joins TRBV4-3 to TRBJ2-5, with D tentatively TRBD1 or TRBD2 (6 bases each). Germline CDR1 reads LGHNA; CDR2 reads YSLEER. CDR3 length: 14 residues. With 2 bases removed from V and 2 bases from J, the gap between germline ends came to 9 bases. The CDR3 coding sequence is TGCGCCAGCAGCCAAACAGGGACTCAAGAGACCCAGTACTTC. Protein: CASSQTGTQETQYF.

CDR3 nucleotide sequence: TGTGCCAGCAGTTTAAGTATTCGACAGGATTATGGCTACACCTTC. It codes for CASSLSIRQDYGYTF. The chain has TRBV27 and TRBJ1-2; D possibly corresponds to TRBD1 (6 bases). Trimming stripped 2 bases from V and 5 bases from J, with 15 bases between. Germline loops: CDR1 MNHEY, CDR2 SMNVEV (reference sequence). The CDR3 extends over 15 amino acids.

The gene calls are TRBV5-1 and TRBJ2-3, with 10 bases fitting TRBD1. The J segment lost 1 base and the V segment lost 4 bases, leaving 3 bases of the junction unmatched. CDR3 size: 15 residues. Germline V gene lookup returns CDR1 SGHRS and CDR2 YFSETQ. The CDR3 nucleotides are TGCGCCAGCAGCCCCGGGACAGGGGGCACAGATACGCAGTATTTT. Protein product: CASSPGTGGTDTQYF. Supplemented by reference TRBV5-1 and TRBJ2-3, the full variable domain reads KAGVTQTPRYLIKTRGQQVTLSCSPISGHRSVSWYQQTPGQGLQFLFEYFSETQRNKGNFPGRFSGRQFSNSRSEMNVSTLELGDSALYLCASSPGTGGTDTQYFGPGTRLTVL.